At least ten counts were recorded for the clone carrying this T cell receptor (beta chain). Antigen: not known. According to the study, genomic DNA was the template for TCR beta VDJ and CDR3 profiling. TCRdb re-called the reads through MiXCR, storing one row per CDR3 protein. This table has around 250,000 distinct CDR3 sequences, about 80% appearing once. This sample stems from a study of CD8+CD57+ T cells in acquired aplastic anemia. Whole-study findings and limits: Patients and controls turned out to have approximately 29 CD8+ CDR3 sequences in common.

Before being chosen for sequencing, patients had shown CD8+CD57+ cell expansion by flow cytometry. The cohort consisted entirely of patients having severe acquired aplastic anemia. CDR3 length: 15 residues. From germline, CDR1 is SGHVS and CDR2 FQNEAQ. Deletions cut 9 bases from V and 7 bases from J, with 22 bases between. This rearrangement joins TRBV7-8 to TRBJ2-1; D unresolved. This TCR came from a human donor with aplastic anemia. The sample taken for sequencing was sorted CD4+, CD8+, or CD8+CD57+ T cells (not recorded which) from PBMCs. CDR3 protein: CASSIAGGADNEQFF. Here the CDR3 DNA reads TGTGCCAGTAGTATAGCTGGCGGAGCCGATAATGAGCAGTTCTTC.